This T cell receptor (beta chain) comes out of a study of cytomegalovirus exposure and HLA in healthy donors (dated by TCRdb to 2016 to 2017). Turning to the overall study: According to an earlier analysis of around 600 of the donors, about 170 million T cells yielded approximately 120 million unique TCR beta sequences and about 280 Gb of sequence data. An early release covering more than 500 HLA-typed donors comprised about 300 gigabases of sequencing data and tens of millions of unique TCR sequences. The genetic ancestry cluster associated with self-reported Caucasian donors included 81% of the roughly 390 genotyped donors. The aim of the study was to test whether cataloging public T cell receptors could identify signatures of past pathogen exposure. Using immunosequencing, the study profiled T cell repertoires from around 680 subjects and related those repertoires to cytomegalovirus serostatus. Along with the approximately 650-subject first cohort, a separate validation cohort of 120 different subjects was used. To predict cytomegalovirus infection status, the study brought together high-throughput TCR immunosequencing, statistical association of individual TCRs with disease status, and machine learning. To study patterns of TCR occurrence, a later analysis re-analyzed previously published TCR beta repertoires from around 660 donors and added high-resolution HLA genotyping. The later analysis used no new phenotypic data to find candidate immune exposures, relying instead on TCR beta sequences and their occurrence across donors. An earlier analysis of 587 of the donors used high-throughput TCR beta sequencing to judge whether each TCR beta V gene segment behaved as functional or pseudogenic. Donor age, sex, ethnicity and CMV serostatus were collected together with the repertoire data. In a later genetic analysis, genome-wide SNP genotypes for about 65% of the roughly 670 donors were used, and that subset was treated as a discovery cohort. Every discovery cohort repertoire had been produced on one sequencing platform. Class I and class II HLA loci were covered by the typing at four-digit resolution. Typing coverage varied by locus: roughly 629-630 donors for A, B, C, DRB1 and DQB1; approximately 520 for DQA1; more than 600 for DPA1; about 450 for DPB1. Four or five DR-DQ haplotypes were handled as single units for association and clustering because linkage in the cohort was strong. On average, about 240,000 unique TCR beta nucleotide sequences were sequenced per donor among 398 genotyped donors of the cohort, with roughly 18% of those sequences being non-productive.

CDR1 and CDR2 (MDHEN, SYDVKM) derive from the germline V gene. V is reduced by 5 bases and J by 4 bases, leaving a spacing of 12 bases between them. The CDR3 has 13 amino acids, counting the end cysteine and phenylalanine. Kept here is only the CDR3 DNA, which spans 39 bases and is read in frame from base 1. Regarding this clone: What antigen it recognizes has not been identified. No much larger clone is present one base from it, and per-base qualities are unavailable.

The cohort was made up of roughly 670 healthy bone marrow donors. All cohort members were sampled while nominally healthy, although unrecorded immune exposures were likely present. The donor tested CMV seropositive and was one of the 289 seropositive cohort members. Every donor gave a peripheral blood sample, and the peripheral blood mononuclear cells from that sample were used for TCR beta sequencing. The Qiagen DNeasy Blood Extraction Kit was used to extract genomic DNA from the blood cell samples. Results the study describes overall, beyond this receptor: According to the authors, the approach could potentially be generalized to other disease states and immunological phenotypes. For the cohort, immune exposure information was limited to CMV serostatus. A later genetic analysis associated a missense DCLRE1C variant with V-gene and J-gene trimming of TCR beta chains, and an independent cohort replicated the association. A later analysis found that HLA-associated TCR beta chains were more clonally expanded and had lower generation probabilities than equally common non-associated chains. Because HLA typing was unavailable for some donors at each locus, only the typed subset was used in association tests. Presence/absence analyses assumed roughly uniform sequencing depth across donors, an assumption that may not hold. Most TCR sequences were observed very rarely across donors, whereas some public TCRs were present in many individuals. Correlated functional status among segregating V segments might be attributable to linkage disequilibrium, but an unknown experimental factor could not be ruled out. An earlier analysis of around 500 of the donors showed that most TCR beta V segments appeared in productive rearrangements either about 90% or about 30% of the time, which broadly matched IMGT annotations. Specific HLA alleles were associated with 15,000 to 20,000 TCR beta sequences at a false discovery rate of 0.05 in a later analysis. Some IMGT-functional V segments, including TRBV6-2 and TRBV6-3, could not be told apart with the 87-base-pair reads, so those segments were excluded. Assigning TCR associations to individual alleles was difficult when HLA alleles, especially DR and DQ, strongly co-occurred. A later analysis found that TCR association rates varied across HLA loci, with DRB1 alleles showing the most associated TCRs and HLA-C alleles the fewest. The classifier was reported to diagnose cytomegalovirus status with high specificity and sensitivity in both the original cohort and the validation cohort. Compared with the roughly 720-donor mean, donors in an Asian-associated ancestry cluster had fewer N-insertions in productive TCRs, according to a later genetic analysis. Approximately 16 rarely observed V segments, including chromosome 9 orphons, were excluded from the earlier analysis of several hundred of the donors because counts were too low. A later analysis reported that several top co-occurrence clusters appeared linked to parvovirus B19, influenza, CMV and Epstein-Barr virus. This cohort had only TCR beta chains sequenced, and the lack of alpha or paired-chain data limited which features could be detected. The study gave a list of about 150 TCR beta chains associated with cytomegalovirus. A further reported finding was that TCR beta sequences accurately predicted the HLA-A and HLA-B alleles for most subjects in the first cohort. A group of highly shared sequence variants was considered likely to be a technical artifact of the sequencing pipeline. Most CMV-associated TCR beta chains appeared to be HLA-restricted in a later analysis, and the HLA associations seemed to be driven largely by CMV exposure. A few of the identified cytomegalovirus-associated TCR beta chains were confirmed in vitro to be specific for cytomegalovirus antigens.

Library construction relied on the immunoSEQ multiplex PCR assay. For the multiplex PCR, a mixture combining 60 forward primers for TCR Vbeta segments and 13 reverse primers for TCR Jbeta segments was used. The CDR3 region of rearranged TCR beta genes was amplified from genomic DNA by a multiplex PCR assay. Amplified TCR beta libraries were sequenced as 87-base-pair reads on the Illumina HiSeq System. Under the source paper's analysis protocol: A later analysis tallied roughly 80 million unique TCR beta chains across the 666 repertoires, and 10 million to 11 million of those chains were shared by two or more donors. To remove PCR and sequencing errors, raw reads were error-corrected and collapsed into unique sequences using a nearest-neighbor algorithm that merged closely related sequences. CDR3 sequences were aligned to IMGT reference sequences to assign V, D and J gene segments. For a sequence to be retained, at least a six-nucleotide match to both a V gene segment and a J gene segment was required. Rearrangements were classified as productive when the CDR3 lacked stop codons and remained in frame with V and J, and all other rearrangements were classified as non-productive. Following IMGT convention, CDR3 was defined as the stretch from the second conserved V-encoded cysteine to the conserved J-encoded phenylalanine. The earlier analysis of 550 to 650 of the donors excluded any sequence lacking an unambiguous match to a single V gene segment. An earlier analysis of under 750 of the donors called V segments functional above 56.7% productive rearrangements and segregating when the between-donor standard deviation exceeded 5%. To diagnose cytomegalovirus status from the catalog of TCR beta chain sequences, a statistical classification framework was built. In a later analysis, TCR nucleotide sequences were compared against IMGT/GENE-DB human TR gene sequences so that V and J genes could be assigned. Using the TCRdist pipeline, a later analysis assigned CDR3 sequences along with most-parsimonious VDJ recombination scenarios. In a later analysis, each TCR beta chain was defined by its CDR3 amino acid sequence together with its V-gene family, and reads lacking a unique V-gene family were excluded. A later analysis removed several hundred highly shared, low-generation-probability nucleotide sequences to deal with suspected cross-contamination and a sequencing artifact. In a later analysis, a clonal expansion index for each public chain was calculated from normalized within-repertoire ranks of inferred template counts. In a later analysis, generation probabilities were computed using a VDJ recombination model fitted to out-of-frame rearrangements, and the results were checked against IGoR. In a later analysis, TCR-TCR, TCR-HLA and TCR-CMV co-occurrence was scored with hypergeometric tests, and a repertoire-size bias correction was applied to TCR pairs. To estimate false discovery rates, a later analysis permuted the HLA or CMV assignments 20 times. In a later analysis, co-occurring TCRs were grouped with DBSCAN, and TCRdist sequence similarity was added when clustering was performed within HLA-allele-positive subsets. Repertoires with fewer than 30,000 or more than 120,000 public chains were left out of co-occurrence clustering, as were five repertoires with anomalous nucleotide sharing. As stored in TCRdb, this immuneACCESS dataset retains in-frame rearrangements with V and J assigned. A fraction of the clones does not appear; measured against another copy, unresolved V genes explain less than half of the discrepancy, and the remainder lacks a known reason. The V and J calls and clone size are taken from that table; D and trimming were inferred from the DNA. The table for this sample lists about 120,000 clones; 70% to 85% of them were counted only once. Jointly, the top ten make up approximately 11% of the sample.

Sequencing was done on a sample of PBMCs. This sequence was found in a man aged 35-49 years in good health and CMV-seropositive. This receptor chain uses TRBV28 and TRBJ2-7; D gene: possibly TRBD2, on 6 matching bases. At the DNA level, the sequence is TGTGCCAGCAGTGCGGGACTGGGATACGAGCAGTACTTC. Its coded protein is CASSAGLGYEQYF.